This entry describes one T cell receptor beta chain. Its antigen is currently unknown. This sample was taken from a study of cytomegalovirus exposure and HLA in healthy donors. Study-level background: From donors who were HLA-typed, an early data release held approximately 80 million unique TCRs. Regarding the study as a whole: With later analysis, a missense DCLRE1C variant became linked to TCR beta V- and J-gene trimming. The sole available immune exposure information was CMV serostatus.

Germline V lookup: CDR1 SEHNR, CDR2 FQNEAQ (reference sequence). Trimming left V 4 bases short and J 1 base short, with 8 bases between. The CDR3 sequence is 13 residues long. PCR primers comprised 60 Vbeta and 13 Jbeta primers. Sequencing was performed with immunoSEQ multiplex PCR; in TCRdb, only in-frame clones are kept and a portion is missing. The table includes over 100,000 clones, approximately 74% detected once. The chain carries TRBV7-9 and TRBJ2-7; D is possibly TRBD1 (5 bases). The sequence derives from a male donor in good health and CMV-seronegative. Material for sequencing was PBMCs. CDR3 DNA sequence: TGTGCCAGCAGCTCCAGACAGTCCTACGAGCAGTACTTC. This codes for CASSSRQSYEQYF.